Listed below are T cell receptor beta chains from one sample, sequenced in a study of metastatic and nonmetastatic thyroid tumors. TCRdb called clones again from the PCR reads with MiXCR. The sample consists of about 38,000 clones, more than 25% of them appearing once. Sequenced: blood. Receptors were obtained from a male donor with papillary thyroid cancer or a benign thyroid nodule (not recorded which). Some clones in this sample may be carry-over from other donors' samples. Each CDR3 is given with its conserved first and last residue. D genes are given only for firm matches. Expanded clones get a size class; other rows say once, few or many, or leave the size out.

clone_size	v_call	d_call	j_call	cdr3_aa	cdr3_nt
many	TRBV6-2/TRBV6-3	-	TRBJ2-1	CASSYSSSPGNEQFF	TGTGCCAGCAGTTACTCGAGTTCCCCAGGCAATGAGCAGTTCTTC
-	TRBV20-1	-	TRBJ2-7	CSSNQQALGYEQYF	TGCAGTTCTAATCAACAGGCCCTTGGCTACGAGCAGTACTTC
-	TRBV2	TRBD2	TRBJ2-3	CASSDPGGSDTDTQYF	TGTGCCAGCAGTGACCCAGGCGGGAGTGACACAGATACGCAGTATTTT
few	TRBV9	-	TRBJ2-1	CASSVVDTTYSYNEQFF	TGTGCCAGCAGCGTAGTAGACACCACTTACTCCTACAATGAGCAGTTCTTC
few	TRBV4-3	TRBD1	TRBJ1-6	CASSQGRQGSPPLHF	TGCGCCAGCAGCCAAGGAAGACAGGGGTCTCCACCCCTCCACTTT
-	TRBV11-2	-	TRBJ1-2	CASSLNPSLGWSANYGYTF	TGTGCCAGCAGCTTAAATCCTAGTTTGGGGTGGTCGGCAAATTATGGCTACACCTTC
-	TRBV7-9	-	TRBJ2-7	CASSLAREQYF	TGTGCCAGCAGCTTAGCGCGCGAGCAGTACTTC
-	TRBV2	-	TRBJ2-5	CASERGYQETKYF	TGTGCCAGCGAGAGGGGGTACCAAGAGACCAAGTACTTC
medium-sized	TRBV7-2	TRBD1	TRBJ1-2	CASSRSTGSFDGYTF	TGTGCCAGCAGCCGTTCGACAGGGAGTTTCGATGGCTACACCTTC
-	TRBV7-9	TRBD1	TRBJ2-2	CASSWDRGNTGELFF	TGTGCCAGCAGCTGGGACAGGGGGAACACCGGGGAGCTGTTTTTT
-	TRBV20-1	TRBD2	TRBJ2-7	CSAPGTSGTRTYEQYF	TGCAGTGCTCCCGGGACTAGCGGGACAAGGACCTACGAGCAGTACTTC
many	TRBV7-9	-	TRBJ1-2	CASSLTLGGDCYGYTF	TGTGCCAGCAGCTTAACCTTAGGGGGGGACTGCTATGGCTACACCTTC
-	TRBV7-2	TRBD1	TRBJ2-7	CASSPVRDRVFEQYF	TGTGCCAGCAGCCCCGTCCGAGACAGGGTGTTCGAGCAGTACTTC
-	TRBV6-5	-	TRBJ2-1	CASSYSGFYNEQFF	TGTGCCAGCAGTTACTCGGGGTTCTACAATGAGCAGTTCTTC
few	TRBV24-1	-	TRBJ2-5	CATSDTRTGTGETQYF	TGTGCCACCAGTGATACCCGGACGGGTACGGGAGAGACCCAGTACTTC
-	TRBV28	TRBD2	TRBJ2-1	CASSFLAGEYNEQFF	TGTGCCAGCAGTTTCCTAGCGGGAGAGTACAATGAGCAGTTCTTC
many	TRBV20-1	TRBD2	TRBJ2-3	CSARAPKTSPSTDTQYF	TGCAGTGCTAGAGCCCCGAAGACTAGCCCTAGCACAGATACGCAGTATTTT
few	TRBV7-3	-	TRBJ2-1	CASSLSAKSEQFF	TGTGCCAGCAGCTTATCAGCGAAGAGTGAGCAGTTCTTC
-	TRBV14	-	TRBJ2-3	CASSQDPAGTSTDTQYF	TGTGCCAGCAGCCAAGACCCAGCGGGTACTAGCACAGATACGCAGTATTTT
many	TRBV5-5	TRBD1	TRBJ2-5	CASSWSGQKETQYF	TGTGCCAGCAGTTGGTCGGGACAGAAAGAGACCCAGTACTTC
many	TRBV25-1	-	TRBJ2-4	CASSETGRAKNIQYF	TGTGCCAGCAGTGAAACAGGGCGGGCCAAAAACATTCAGTACTTC
many	TRBV11-3	-	TRBJ2-3	CASSQGGGRPDTQYF	TGTGCCAGCAGCCAAGGGGGCGGGAGACCAGATACGCAGTATTTT
many	TRBV5-1	-	TRBJ2-3	CASSLAGPTDTQYF	TGCGCCAGCAGTCTAGCTGGGCCCACAGATACGCAGTATTTT
many	TRBV5-4	TRBD1	TRBJ1-2	CASSLTGGGYTF	TGTGCCAGCAGCTTGACAGGGGGAGGCTACACCTTC
few	TRBV10-3	-	TRBJ2-3	CAISDVSTDTQYF	TGTGCCATCAGTGATGTGAGCACAGATACGCAGTATTTT
few	TRBV12-3/TRBV12-4	-	TRBJ1-2	CASSLSRRAVDVYTF	TGTGCCAGCAGTTTAAGTCGGAGGGCGGTAGATGTCTACACCTTC
-	TRBV6-4	-	TRBJ1-4	CAISLTGSNEKLFF	TGTGCCATCAGCCTGACAGGTTCCAATGAAAAACTGTTTTTT
few	TRBV2	-	TRBJ1-3	CASRGTDRSGNTIYF	TGTGCCAGCAGAGGGACGGACCGCTCTGGAAACACCATATATTTT
-	TRBV5-4	TRBD2	TRBJ2-3	CASRVSGGRTDTQYF	TGTGCCAGCAGAGTTAGCGGGGGCCGCACAGATACGCAGTATTTT
medium-sized	TRBV12-3/TRBV12-4	TRBD2	TRBJ2-3	CASSSGGRSDTQYF	TGTGCCAGCAGTTCAGGCGGGAGGTCAGATACGCAGTATTTT
-	TRBV11-2	-	TRBJ2-2	CASSLTGQPTGELFF	TGTGCCAGCAGCTTAACGGGACAACCAACGGGGGAGCTGTTTTTT
few	TRBV27	-	TRBJ1-1	CASRPPGGLNTEAFF	TGTGCCAGCAGGCCTCCGGGGGGGTTGAACACTGAAGCTTTCTTT
-	TRBV29-1	TRBD1	TRBJ2-7	CSVAIPGQGTYEQYF	TGCAGCGTTGCGATACCGGGACAGGGCACCTACGAGCAGTACTTC
-	TRBV5-1	-	TRBJ2-7	CASSLSLSGVAYEQYF	TGCGCCAGCAGCTTGTCCCTCTCTGGGGTAGCCTACGAGCAGTACTTC
-	TRBV11-2	TRBD2	TRBJ2-1	CASSQGLAGVDEQFF	TGTGCCAGCAGCCAGGGACTAGCGGGAGTCGATGAGCAGTTCTTC
-	TRBV7-2	TRBD2	TRBJ2-7	CASSQSGSLSYEQYF	TGTGCCAGCAGCCAAAGCGGGAGCCTCTCCTACGAGCAGTACTTC
many	TRBV5-1	-	TRBJ1-4	CASTPAGGASDEKLFF	TGCGCCAGCACCCCCGCCGGGGGCGCGTCGGATGAAAAACTGTTTTTT
-	TRBV18	-	TRBJ1-4	CASSPTAQNEKLFF	TGTGCCAGCTCACCCACCGCGCAGAATGAAAAACTGTTTTTT
few	TRBV12-3/TRBV12-4	TRBD2	TRBJ2-2	CASRPRAGVSGELFF	TGTGCCAGCAGACCTAGAGCGGGGGTTTCCGGGGAGCTGTTTTTT
few	TRBV6-1	TRBD1	TRBJ1-2	CASGGRGRGYTF	TGTGCCAGCGGGGGCAGGGGGAGGGGCTACACCTTC
-	TRBV20-1	TRBD2	TRBJ2-1	CSARLAGAYNEQFF	TGCAGTGCTCGACTAGCGGGGGCCTACAATGAGCAGTTCTTC
-	TRBV30	-	TRBJ1-4	CAWSVRPNEKLFF	TGTGCCTGGAGTGTAAGACCTAATGAAAAACTGTTTTTT
few	TRBV11-2	-	TRBJ2-7	CASRFGTKGPYEQYF	TGTGCCAGCAGATTCGGGACCAAAGGGCCCTACGAGCAGTACTTC
-	TRBV28	-	TRBJ1-4	CASSFGGAWREKLFF	TGTGCCAGCAGTTTCGGAGGGGCCTGGCGAGAAAAACTGTTTTTT
medium-sized	TRBV5-1	-	TRBJ1-2	CASSLGGTDEVSGYTF	TGCGCCAGCAGCTTGGGCGGTACGGATGAGGTTTCTGGCTACACCTTC
-	TRBV20-1	-	TRBJ2-2	CSARALRETPGSCFF	-
-	TRBV28	-	TRBJ1-1	CASSLEVMGYLGYTEAFF	TGTGCCAGCAGTTTAGAGGTCATGGGGTATTTGGGGTACACTGAAGCTTTCTTT
-	TRBV5-1	-	TRBJ2-7	CASSRVGLTTYEQYF	TGCGCCAGCAGCCGAGTGGGTCTCACTACCTACGAGCAGTACTTC
many	TRBV6-5	TRBD1	TRBJ2-3	CASSVLRGQGWSDTQYF	TGTGCCAGCAGCGTACTCAGGGGACAGGGTTGGTCAGATACGCAGTATTTT
few	TRBV20-1	-	TRBJ2-1	CSVRTAVHNNEQFF	TGCAGTGTCCGAACGGCAGTACATAACAATGAGCAGTTCTTC
many	TRBV6-1	-	TRBJ2-7	CASNRSAGSSEQYF	TGTGCCAGCAATCGTTCGGCAGGGTCCTCCGAGCAGTACTTC
-	TRBV9	-	TRBJ1-1	CASSVAGAVTEAFF	TGTGCCAGCAGCGTAGCAGGGGCTGTCACTGAAGCTTTCTTT
few	TRBV12-3/TRBV12-4	-	TRBJ2-2	CASSLSVANTGELFF	TGTGCCAGCAGTTTGTCAGTAGCTAACACCGGGGAGCTGTTTTTT
-	TRBV10-1	TRBD2	TRBJ2-3	CASSEAGAADTQYF	TGCGCCAGCAGTGAGGCGGGAGCCGCAGATACGCAGTATTTT
few	TRBV6-1	TRBD1	TRBJ1-5	CASSRDRGLYSNQPQHF	TGTGCCAGCTCAAGGGACAGGGGATTATATAGCAATCAGCCCCAGCATTTT
-	TRBV20-1	-	TRBJ2-6	CSAEGTRSGANVLTF	TGCAGTGCGGAAGGGACTCGCTCTGGGGCCAACGTCCTGACTTTC
-	TRBV11-3	-	TRBJ2-1	CASSNTYNEQFF	TGTGCCAGCAGTAACACCTACAATGAGCAGTTCTTC
few	TRBV20-1	-	TRBJ2-2	CSARPTGHGELFF	TGCAGTGCTAGACCTACGGGGCACGGGGAGCTGTTTTTT